The 11 T cell receptor beta chains presented below share a single source sample, sequenced in a study of tissue T cells after allogeneic stem cell transplantation. Clones were sequenced by immunoSEQ multiplex PCR, and TCRdb holds only the in-frame ones, with some missing. The sample contains about 350 clones, around 67% of which appear only once. The specimen comprised skin, sampled at autopsy. The source is a female patient aged 40-69 years with steroid-refractory graft-versus-host disease after an allogeneic stem cell transplant. Some of the T cells might come from the graft donor.

This chain connects TRBV27 to TRBJ1-4, with TRBD1 as a possible D gene (5 bases). Germline V gene data show CDR1 as MNHEY and CDR2 as SMNVEV (reference sequence). Trimming removed 10 bases from V and 6 bases from J, with 15 bases in between. The CDR3 has 13 amino acids. CDR3 sequence reads: CATRDAGYEKLFF. The DNA for the CDR3 is TGTGCCACGCGGGACGCGGGTTATGAAAAACTGTTTTTT.

The sample holds one count of this clone. The V gene is TRBV5-6, the J gene TRBJ2-5, with D possibly being TRBD2 (7 bases). Germline CDR1 is SGHDT and CDR2 is YYEEEE. The CDR3 totals 17 residues. Trimming removed 4 bases at V and 1 base at J, with 20 bases between. The CDR3 protein is CASSPGGHGTTQETQYF. CDR3 sequence (DNA): TGTGCCAGCAGCCCTGGGGGACATGGGACTACCCAAGAGACCCAGTACTTC.

The sample holds a few counts of this clone. The chain has TRBV6-1 and TRBJ1-2; 7 bases agree with TRBD1. Germline V CDR1 and CDR2: MNHNS, SASEGT. The CDR3 length is 15 residues. V gave up 1 base and J gave up 4 bases; unmatched junction bases: 6. The CDR3 sequence is CASSEGQGWSYGYTF. As DNA, the CDR3 is TGTGCCAGCAGTGAAGGACAGGGTTGGAGCTATGGCTACACCTTC.

This sequence joins TRBV24-1 and TRBJ2-5; D perhaps matches TRBD2 (5 bases). The DNA matches TRBJ2-7 better at its end, which makes the J call doubtful. The CDR3 consists of 13 residues. The V gene's germline CDR1 is KGHDR and CDR2 SFDVKD. The CDR3 DNA sequence: TGTGCCACCAGTGATCCCCGAGGGCGCGAGCAGTACTTC. This translates into CATSDPRGREQYF.

The genes are TRBV5-1 and TRBJ2-2; no clear D gene. Germline V gene sequence: CDR1 SGHRS, CDR2 YFSETQ. With 2 bases removed from V and 9 bases from J, the gap between germline ends came to 14 bases. CDR3 length equals 14 residues. CDR3 nucleotide sequence: TGCGCCAGCAGCTTAGAAACAGTTGACCGGGAGCTGTTTTTT. Translating it yields CASSLETVDRELFF.

J is TRBJ2-7 and V is TRBV5-6, with unresolved D. Trimming removed 1 base at V and 0 bases at J, with 8 bases between. The CDR3 is 14 amino acids. Germline CDR1 SGHDT, CDR2 YYEEEE. CDR3 loop: CASSLFYSSYEQYF. The CDR3 coding sequence is TGTGCCAGCAGCTTGTTCTATAGCTCCTACGAGCAGTACTTC.

The chain combines TRBV6-6 with TRBJ1-6, with D hard to call. The V end lost 7 bases, the J end lost 4 bases, and 14 bases lay between the germline ends. Germline V CDR1 and CDR2: MNHNY, SVGAGI (reference sequence). The CDR3 loop spans 15 amino acids. In DNA, the CDR3 is TGTGCCAGCACCCCCGGGCCTTTTTATAATTCACCCCTCCACTTT. It translates to CASTPGPFYNSPLHF.

V gene TRBV11-1 combines with J gene TRBJ2-3, with 10 bases fitting TRBD1. Germline assignment: CDR1 SGHAT and CDR2 FQDESV (reference sequence). J gave up 0 bases and V 1 base, and 1 base lay outside the gene matches. The CDR3 runs to 16 residues. The CDR3 DNA reads as TGTGCCAGCAGCTTAGGACAGGGGGCTAGCACAGATACGCAGTATTTT. This encodes CASSLGQGASTDTQYF.

This sequence joins TRBV11-3 and TRBJ2-5, with TRBD2 matching over 7 bases. Germline CDR1 reads SGHNT; CDR2 reads YENEEA. The CDR3 covers 14 residues. V shed 2 bases, J shed 4 bases, and the junction held 4 bases outside the gene matches. The CDR3 here is CASSLRSGVETQYF. CDR3 sequence (DNA): TGTGCCAGCAGCTTAAGGAGCGGGGTAGAGACCCAGTACTTC.

The chain combines TRBV24-1 with TRBJ2-1, with 10 nucleotides matching TRBD2. The CDR3 extends over 16 amino acids. V shed 3 bases, J shed 4 bases, and the junction held 5 bases outside the gene matches. CDR1 and CDR2 (germline): KGHDR, SFDVKD. The CDR3 loop reads CATSDQREGRYNEQFF. Written as DNA, the CDR3 is TGTGCCACCAGTGATCAGCGGGAGGGCCGATACAATGAGCAGTTCTTC.

The V gene is TRBV2, the J gene TRBJ2-1; 8 bases align to TRBD2. V dropped 6 bases and J dropped 1; count of bases not matched to a gene: 8. CDR3 length equals 16 residues. Germline V lookup: CDR1 SNHLY, CDR2 FYNNEI. The CDR3 DNA reads as TGTGCCAGCAGCCTAGGACTAGCACCATCCTACAATGAGCAGTTCTTC. Translated: CASSLGLAPSYNEQFF. The whole variable domain, remainder taken from reference TRBV2 and TRBJ2-1, is EPEVTQTPSHQVTQMGQEVILRCVPISNHLYFYWYRQILGQKVEFLVSFYNNEISEKSEIFDDQFSVERPDGSNFTLKIRSTKLEDSAMYFCASSLGLAPSYNEQFFGPGTRLTVL.